A selection of T cell receptor beta chains follows, all from one sample in a study of blood T cell repertoires in COVID-19. Assay used: immunoSEQ multiplex PCR; TCRdb lists only in-frame clones, some missing. The sample includes some 150,000 clones, around 90% seen only once; the top ten take around 10%. Sequenced input: peripheral blood. The receptors were sampled from a woman aged 80 or older with acute or convalescent COVID-19. Both conserved end residues are part of each CDR3. D genes are given only for firm matches. Size values are once, few and many counts, or a class for expanded clones, and some rows have none.

TRBV3-1/TRBV3-2	TRBD2	TRBJ2-7	NA	CASSPRMGLAGWYEQYF	TGTGCCAGCAGCCCACGAATGGGACTAGCGGGGTGGTACGAGCAGTACTTC
TRBV10-1	NA	TRBJ1-1	few	CASSERGVGNTEAFF	TGCGCCAGCAGTGAAAGGGGCGTCGGGAACACTGAAGCTTTCTTT
TRBV7-9	TRBD1	TRBJ1-3	NA	CASSSQGASGNTIYF	TGTGCCAGCAGCTCCCAGGGGGCCTCTGGAAACACCATATATTTT
TRBV30	NA	TRBJ1-2	NA	CAWTRAGLAIWESGYTF	TGTGCCTGGACCCGAGCGGGCCTTGCTATCTGGGAGTCTGGCTACACCTTC
TRBV7-2	TRBD2	TRBJ2-7	NA	CASSPPRAGLLAGAQYF	TGTGCCAGCAGCCCGCCCCGGGCGGGGTTACTAGCGGGGGCACAGTACTTC
TRBV7-3	NA	TRBJ2-1	NA	CASSLQPGQGTKQFF	TGTGCCAGCAGCTTACAACCCGGGCAGGGCACGAAGCAGTTCTTC
TRBV5-1	TRBD1	TRBJ2-7	NA	CASSTGQASSYEQYF	TGCGCCAGCAGCACGGGACAGGCGAGCTCCTACGAGCAGTACTTC
TRBV5-1	NA	TRBJ1-2	NA	CASSLLQERSGYTF	TGCGCCAGCAGCCTGTTACAGGAACGTAGTGGCTACACCTTC
TRBV7-2	TRBD2	TRBJ2-3	NA	CASSLGSGAGTDTQYF	TGTGCCAGCAGCTTAGGAAGCGGGGCTGGAACAGATACGCAGTATTTT
TRBV5-1	NA	TRBJ1-4	NA	CASSPLRDSEKLFF	TGCGCCAGCAGCCCCCTCCGGGACTCCGAAAAACTGTTTTTT
TRBV7-2	NA	TRBJ1-2	NA	CASSLTGSRLYGYTF	TGTGCCAGCAGCTTAACAGGGTCAAGACTGTATGGCTACACCTTC
TRBV3-1/TRBV3-2	NA	TRBJ1-6	NA	CASSQEPTGGRPNSPLHF	TGTGCCAGCAGCCAAGAACCGACAGGTGGTAGACCTAATTCACCCCTCCACTTT
TRBV10-3	TRBD1	TRBJ1-1	NA	CAIRDRANTEAFF	TGTGCCATCAGGGACAGGGCTAACACTGAAGCTTTCTTT
TRBV7-2	TRBD1	TRBJ1-6	few	CASSFLTGGNSPLHF	TGTGCCAGCAGCTTCCTGACAGGGGGGAATTCACCCCTCCACTTT
TRBV10-1	NA	TRBJ1-2	NA	CASREDSTYGYTF	TGCGCCAGCAGGGAAGACAGTACCTATGGCTACACCTTC
TRBV7-2	NA	TRBJ1-1	NA	CASSSFRQIGTEAFF	TGTGCCAGCAGCTCCTTCAGACAGATAGGGACTGAAGCTTTCTTT
TRBV12-3/TRBV12-4	NA	TRBJ1-2	NA	CASSLRPGYGYTF	TGTGCCAGCAGTTTAAGGCCGGGTTATGGCTACACCTTC
TRBV6-1	NA	TRBJ1-5	NA	CASSEATGRQPQHF	TGTGCCAGCAGTGAAGCAACGGGGAGACAGCCCCAGCATTTT
TRBV19	TRBD2	TRBJ2-1	NA	CASSGAQGGTYNEQFF	TGTGCCAGTAGTGGGGCCCAGGGAGGGACCTACAATGAGCAGTTCTTC
TRBV14	NA	TRBJ1-1	once	CASSLIRGGEAFF	TGTGCCAGCAGCCTAATAAGGGGAGGTGAAGCTTTCTTT
TRBV9	NA	TRBJ1-6	NA	CASSVDSYNSPLHF	TGTGCCAGCAGCGTGGACAGTTATAATTCACCCCTCCACTTT
TRBV7-3	NA	TRBJ2-2	NA	CASSPVAYTGELFF	TGTGCCAGCAGCCCCGTAGCCTACACCGGGGAGCTGTTTTTT
TRBV27	TRBD1	TRBJ1-1	NA	CASSSYVRQGKNTEAFF	TGTGCCAGCAGCTCCTACGTGAGACAGGGGAAGAACACTGAAGCTTTCTTT
TRBV19	TRBD1	TRBJ2-7	NA	CASSMRTGGGYNEQYF	TGTGCCAGTAGTATGCGGACAGGGGGAGGCTATAACGAGCAGTACTTC
TRBV27	TRBD1	TRBJ1-2	NA	CASSPLEGGDYGYTF	TGTGCCAGCAGTCCCCTCGAAGGGGGCGACTATGGCTACACCTTC
TRBV25-1	NA	TRBJ2-3	NA	CASMKAGGTQYF	TGTGCCAGCATGAAAGCAGGAGGTACGCAGTATTTT
TRBV5-1	TRBD1	TRBJ1-5	NA	CASSLDPGTGGGQPQHF	TGCGCCAGCAGCTTGGACCCAGGGACAGGGGGAGGACAGCCCCAGCATTTT
TRBV4-3	NA	TRBJ2-7	once	CASSRGFPTYEQYF	TGCGCCAGCAGTCGAGGGTTCCCCACCTACGAGCAGTACTTC
TRBV5-6	TRBD1	TRBJ1-4	NA	CASSFRDRYEKLFF	TGTGCCAGCAGCTTTAGGGACAGATATGAAAAACTGTTTTTT
TRBV5-1	NA	TRBJ2-5	NA	CASSLVPGSETQYF	TGCGCCAGCAGCTTGGTCCCAGGGTCCGAGACCCAGTACTTC
TRBV2	NA	TRBJ2-3	NA	CASSDRTDTQYF	TGTGCCAGCAGTGATAGAACAGATACGCAGTATTTT
TRBV7-9	TRBD1	TRBJ1-1	NA	CASSLRTGLNTEAFF	TGTGCCAGCAGCTTAAGGACAGGGCTGAACACTGAAGCTTTCTTT
TRBV2	NA	TRBJ1-6	few	CASSEFVEYNSPLHF	TGTGCCAGCAGTGAATTCGTGGAGTATAATTCACCCCTCCACTTT
TRBV19	NA	TRBJ1-2	NA	CASTRRTTGDYGYTF	TGTGCCAGTACCCGGCGGACAACAGGCGACTATGGCTACACCTTC
TRBV25-1	TRBD2	TRBJ2-3	NA	CASNPSGPADTQYF	TGTGCCAGCAATCCTAGCGGGCCCGCAGATACGCAGTATTTT
TRBV19	TRBD1	TRBJ1-1	NA	CASVMGQGMNTEAFF	TGTGCCAGTGTTATGGGACAGGGGATGAACACTGAAGCTTTCTTT
TRBV2	NA	TRBJ1-2	NA	CASSIQGLYGYTF	TGTGCCAGCAGTATCCAGGGTTTGTATGGCTACACCTTC